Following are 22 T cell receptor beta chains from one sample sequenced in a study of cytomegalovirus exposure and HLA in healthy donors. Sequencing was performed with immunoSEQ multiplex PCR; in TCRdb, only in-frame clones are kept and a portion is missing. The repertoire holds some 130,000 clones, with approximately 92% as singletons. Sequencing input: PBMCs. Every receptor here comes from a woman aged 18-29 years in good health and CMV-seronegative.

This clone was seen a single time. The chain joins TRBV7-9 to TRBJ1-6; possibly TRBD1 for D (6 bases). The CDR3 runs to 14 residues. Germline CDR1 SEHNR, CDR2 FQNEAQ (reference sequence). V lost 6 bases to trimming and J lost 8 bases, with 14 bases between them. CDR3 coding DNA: TGTGCCAGCAGTGAACAGGGCGGGTATTCACCCCTCCACTTT. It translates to CASSEQGGYSPLHF. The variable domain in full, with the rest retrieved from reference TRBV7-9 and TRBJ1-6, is DTGVSQNPRHKITKRGQNVTFRCDPISEHNRLYWYRQTLGQGPEFLTYFQNEAQLEKSRLLSDRFSAERPKGSFSTLEIQRTEQGDSAMYLCASSEQGGYSPLHFGNGTRLTVT.

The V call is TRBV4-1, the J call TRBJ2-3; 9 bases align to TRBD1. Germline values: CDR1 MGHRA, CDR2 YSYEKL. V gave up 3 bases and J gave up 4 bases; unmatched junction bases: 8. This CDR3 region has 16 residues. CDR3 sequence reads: CASSQRQGGVADTQYF. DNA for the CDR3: TGCGCCAGCAGCCAGAGACAGGGGGGGGTAGCAGATACGCAGTATTTT.

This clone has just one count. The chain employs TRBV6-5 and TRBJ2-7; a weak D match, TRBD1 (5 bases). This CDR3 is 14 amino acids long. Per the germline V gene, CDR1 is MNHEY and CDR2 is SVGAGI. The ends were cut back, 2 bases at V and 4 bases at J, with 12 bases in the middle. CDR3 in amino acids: CASSYRQPFYEQYF. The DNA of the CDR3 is TGTGCCAGCAGTTACAGACAGCCATTTTACGAGCAGTACTTC.

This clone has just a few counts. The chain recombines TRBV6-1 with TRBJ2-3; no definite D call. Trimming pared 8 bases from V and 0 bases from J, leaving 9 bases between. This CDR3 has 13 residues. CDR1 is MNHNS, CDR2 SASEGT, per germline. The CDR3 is CASGLSSTDTQYF. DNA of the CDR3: TGTGCCAGCGGGCTATCTAGCACAGATACGCAGTATTTT.

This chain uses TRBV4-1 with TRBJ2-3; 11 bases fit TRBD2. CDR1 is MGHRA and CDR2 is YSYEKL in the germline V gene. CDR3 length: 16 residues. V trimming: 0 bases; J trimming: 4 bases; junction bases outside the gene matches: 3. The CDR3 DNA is TGCGCCAGCAGCCAAGATTCACTAGCGGGGGCAGATACGCAGTATTTT. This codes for CASSQDSLAGADTQYF.

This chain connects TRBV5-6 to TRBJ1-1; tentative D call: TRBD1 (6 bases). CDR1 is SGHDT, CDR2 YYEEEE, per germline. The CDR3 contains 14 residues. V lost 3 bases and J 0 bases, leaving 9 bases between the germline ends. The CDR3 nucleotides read TGTGCCAGCAGCTCGGACAGCCTGAACACTGAAGCTTTCTTT. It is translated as CASSSDSLNTEAFF.

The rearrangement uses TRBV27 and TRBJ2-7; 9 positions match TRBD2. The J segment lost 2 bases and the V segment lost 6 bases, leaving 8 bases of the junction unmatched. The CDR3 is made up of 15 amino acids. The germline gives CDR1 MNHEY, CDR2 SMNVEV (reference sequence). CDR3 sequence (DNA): TGTGCCAGCAGATCGCGGGGGGGACTGACCTACGAGCAGTACTTC. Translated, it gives CASRSRGGLTYEQYF.

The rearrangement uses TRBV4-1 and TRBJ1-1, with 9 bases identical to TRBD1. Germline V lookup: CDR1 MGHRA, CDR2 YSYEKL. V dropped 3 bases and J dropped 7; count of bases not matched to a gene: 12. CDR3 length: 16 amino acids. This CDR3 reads CASSQPKQGASSEAFF. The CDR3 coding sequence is TGCGCCAGCAGCCAGCCAAAACAGGGGGCGAGTAGTGAAGCTTTCTTT.

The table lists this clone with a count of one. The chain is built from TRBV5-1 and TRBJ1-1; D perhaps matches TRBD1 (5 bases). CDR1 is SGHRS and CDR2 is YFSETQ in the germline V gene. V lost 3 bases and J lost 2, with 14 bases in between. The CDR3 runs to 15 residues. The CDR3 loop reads CASSWGPALNTEAFF. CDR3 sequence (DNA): TGCGCCAGCAGCTGGGGCCCTGCCCTAAACACTGAAGCTTTCTTT.

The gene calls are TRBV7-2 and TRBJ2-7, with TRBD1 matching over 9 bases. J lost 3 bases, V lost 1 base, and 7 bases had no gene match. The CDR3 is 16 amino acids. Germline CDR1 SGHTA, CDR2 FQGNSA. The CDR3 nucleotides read TGTGCCAGCAGCTTAGTAGCCGGGACAGGGCTCTACGAGCAGTACTTC. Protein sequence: CASSLVAGTGLYEQYF. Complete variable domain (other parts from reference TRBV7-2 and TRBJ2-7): GAGVSQSPSNKVTEKGKDVELRCDPISGHTALYWYRQSLGQGLEFLIYFQGNSAPDKSGLPSDRFSAERTGGSVSTLTIQRTQQEDSAVYLCASSLVAGTGLYEQYFGPGTRLTVT.

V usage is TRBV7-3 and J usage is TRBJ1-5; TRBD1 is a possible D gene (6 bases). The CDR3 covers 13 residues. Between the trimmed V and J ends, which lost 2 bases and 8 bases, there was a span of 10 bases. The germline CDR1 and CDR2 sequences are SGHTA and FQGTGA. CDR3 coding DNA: TGTGCCAGCAGCTTAGAAGCAGGGGAGCCCCAGCATTTT. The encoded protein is CASSLEAGEPQHF.

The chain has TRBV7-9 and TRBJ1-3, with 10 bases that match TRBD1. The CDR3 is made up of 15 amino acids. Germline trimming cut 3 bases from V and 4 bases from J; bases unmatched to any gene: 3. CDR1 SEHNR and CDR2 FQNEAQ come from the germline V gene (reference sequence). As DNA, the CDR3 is TGTGCCAGCAGCTTTCCGGGACAGGGGGGAAACACCATATATTTT. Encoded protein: CASSFPGQGGNTIYF.

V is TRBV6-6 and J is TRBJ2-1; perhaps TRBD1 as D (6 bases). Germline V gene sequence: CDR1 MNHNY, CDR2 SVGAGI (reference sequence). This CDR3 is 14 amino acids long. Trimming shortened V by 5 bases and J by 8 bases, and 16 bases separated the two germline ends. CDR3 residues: CASSTIRTDDEQFF. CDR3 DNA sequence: TGTGCCAGCAGTACCATAAGGACAGATGATGAGCAGTTCTTC.

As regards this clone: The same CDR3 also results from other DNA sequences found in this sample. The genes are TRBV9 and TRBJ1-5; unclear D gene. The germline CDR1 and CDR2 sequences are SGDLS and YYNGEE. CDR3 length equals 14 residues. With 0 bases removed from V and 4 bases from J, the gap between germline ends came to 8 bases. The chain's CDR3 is CASSVDPENQPQHF. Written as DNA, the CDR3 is TGTGCCAGCAGCGTAGACCCAGAAAATCAGCCCCAGCATTTT.

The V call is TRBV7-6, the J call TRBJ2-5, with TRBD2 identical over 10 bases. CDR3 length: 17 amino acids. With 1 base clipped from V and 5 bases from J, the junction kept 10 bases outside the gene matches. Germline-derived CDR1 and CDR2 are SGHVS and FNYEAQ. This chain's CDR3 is CASSLGLAGALHETQYF. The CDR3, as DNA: TGTGCCAGCAGCTTAGGGCTAGCGGGGGCCCTACACGAGACCCAGTACTTC. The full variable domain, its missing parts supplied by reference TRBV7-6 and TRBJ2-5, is GAGVSQSPRYKVTKRGQDVALRCDPISGHVSLYWYRQALGQGPEFLTYFNYEAQQDKSGLPNDRFSAERPEGSISTLTIQRTEQRDSAMYRCASSLGLAGALHETQYFGPGTRLLVL.

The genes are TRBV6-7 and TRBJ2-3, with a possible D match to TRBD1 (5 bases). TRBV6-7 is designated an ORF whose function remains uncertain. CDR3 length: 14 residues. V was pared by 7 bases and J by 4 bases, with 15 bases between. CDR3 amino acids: CASIIKGVPDTQYF. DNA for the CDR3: TGTGCCAGCATTATCAAAGGGGTCCCAGATACGCAGTATTTT.

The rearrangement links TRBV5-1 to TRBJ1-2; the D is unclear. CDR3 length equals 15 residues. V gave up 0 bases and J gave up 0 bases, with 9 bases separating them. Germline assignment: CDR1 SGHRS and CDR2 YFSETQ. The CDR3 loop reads CASSLDAEANYGYTF. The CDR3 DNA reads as TGCGCCAGCAGCTTGGACGCGGAGGCTAACTATGGCTACACCTTC.

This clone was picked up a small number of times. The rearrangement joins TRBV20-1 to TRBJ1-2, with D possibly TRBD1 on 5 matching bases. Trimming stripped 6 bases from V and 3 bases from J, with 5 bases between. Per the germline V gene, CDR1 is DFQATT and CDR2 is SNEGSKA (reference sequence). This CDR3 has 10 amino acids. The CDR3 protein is CSATDYGYTF. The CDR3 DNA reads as TGCAGTGCGACAGACTATGGCTACACCTTC.

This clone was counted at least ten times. CDR3 nucleotide sequence: TGTGCTAGTGGTTTGGATTTCGCTCAAGGGGAGGGTCTGAAAGAAGCTTTCTTT. As protein: CASGLDFAQGEGLKEAFF. This chain uses TRBV12-5 with TRBJ1-1; D is perhaps TRBD1 (5 bases). This CDR3 is 18 amino acids long. V was cut by 1 base and J by 8 bases, with 26 bases left in between. CDR1 is LGHNT, CDR2 FRNRAP, per germline.

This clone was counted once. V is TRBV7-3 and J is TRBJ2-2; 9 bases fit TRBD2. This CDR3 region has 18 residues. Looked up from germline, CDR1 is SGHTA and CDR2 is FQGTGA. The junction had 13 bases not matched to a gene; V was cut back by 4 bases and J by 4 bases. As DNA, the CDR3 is TGTGCCAGCAGCTCCAACCCTAGCCGACTAGCGGCCACCGGGGAGCTGTTTTTT. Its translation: CASSSNPSRLAATGELFF.

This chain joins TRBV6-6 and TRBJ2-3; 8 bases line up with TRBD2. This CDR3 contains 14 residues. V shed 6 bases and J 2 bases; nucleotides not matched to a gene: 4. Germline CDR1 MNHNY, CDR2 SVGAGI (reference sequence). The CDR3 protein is CASSPGGATDTQYF. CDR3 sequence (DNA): TGTGCCAGCAGCCCCGGGGGGGCCACAGATACGCAGTATTTT.

CDR3 in amino acids: CASSAPGGQPQHF. The CDR3 DNA reads TGCGCCAGCAGCGCCCCGGGGGGACAGCCCCAGCATTTT. This chain uses TRBV10-2 with TRBJ1-5; TRBD1 might be the D (5 bases). In germline, CDR1 is WSHSY, CDR2 SAAADI. V gave up 6 bases and J gave up 7 bases, with 13 bases separating them. This CDR3 has 13 amino acids.